Listed below are T cell receptor beta chains from one sample, sequenced in a study of T cell responses to AZD1222 COVID-19 vaccine. The data were produced by immunoSEQ multiplex PCR, yet TCRdb's version contains in-frame clones alone and is incomplete. The profile shows fewer than 200,000 clones, roughly 88% of them singletons. The sample consisted of peripheral blood, taken 28 days after the second AZD1222 dose. These receptors originate from an adult who received the AZD1222 COVID-19 vaccine. Each CDR3 is given with its conserved first and last residue. The order of the fields is clone size, V gene, CDR3 protein. Clone size, where shown, is once, few, many, or a class for clones that have expanded.

>.|TRBV6-1
CASSEGDRIRGDEQYF
>.|TRBV7-9
CASSLDGTATTEAFF
>.|TRBV4-3
CASSQVAGNTGELFF
>few|TRBV4-3
CASSRGNGEQYF
>.|TRBV6-1
CASSENRGYQPQHF
>.|TRBV9
CASSTQDRGWTGELFF
>.|TRBV12-3/TRBV12-4
CASSWDRSNEAFF
>.|TRBV19
CASTPTADSTEAFF
>.|TRBV7-9
CASSLGAGGLETQYF
>.|TRBV29-1
CSVLAGGGTDTQYF
>.|TRBV6-1
CASSEAVASLGGELFF
>.|TRBV3-1/TRBV3-2
CASSPFAGGRAEAFF
>.|TRBV6-5
CASSYGTERGYTF
>.|TRBV5-5
CASIPREGARYEQYF
>.|TRBV7-6
CASSFLYGYTF
>.|TRBV5-4
CASSAQPPTDGHEKLFF
>.|TRBV4-3
CASSQGYGTDTQYF
>.|TRBV18
CASSPLMGETNEKLFF
>.|TRBV10-3
CAHGAGGLTGELFF
>.|TRBV5-4
CASSLGVGYTDTQYF
>.|TRBV5-1
CASSVTGTGGSDSPLHF
>.|TRBV9
CASSVDSSNQPQHF
>.|TRBV5-1
CASREGTDYGYTF
>.|TRBV10-3
CAISESAGGQDSPLHF
>.|TRBV18
CASSPFGEETQYF
>.|TRBV7-2
CASSLQTGTVSYEQYF
>.|TRBV5-4
CASIPGQGLINTEAFF
>.|TRBV7-3
CASSPRTAGVRSDTQYF
>.|TRBV28
CASSPKWPQHF
>once|TRBV9
CASSVELGGSSYEQYF
>.|TRBV19
CASSPGQRLFF
>.|TRBV6-4
CASRETDREVGTNEKLFF
>.|TRBV5-1
CASSPGTTAYEQYF
>.|TRBV7-2
CASSPGQGYTEAFF
>.|TRBV12-5
CASGSMVGGAEQPQHF
>.|TRBV5-1
CASSPRTYEQYF
>.|TRBV19
CASNWGLGETQYF
>.|TRBV10-3
CAISGTGGGEQYF
>.|TRBV20-1
CSASLQGLRGDNEQFF
>.|TRBV23-1
CASRGDRAVGYTF
>.|TRBV6-5
CASRADGDTGELFF
>.|TRBV5-4
CASSLVAVSSYNEQFF